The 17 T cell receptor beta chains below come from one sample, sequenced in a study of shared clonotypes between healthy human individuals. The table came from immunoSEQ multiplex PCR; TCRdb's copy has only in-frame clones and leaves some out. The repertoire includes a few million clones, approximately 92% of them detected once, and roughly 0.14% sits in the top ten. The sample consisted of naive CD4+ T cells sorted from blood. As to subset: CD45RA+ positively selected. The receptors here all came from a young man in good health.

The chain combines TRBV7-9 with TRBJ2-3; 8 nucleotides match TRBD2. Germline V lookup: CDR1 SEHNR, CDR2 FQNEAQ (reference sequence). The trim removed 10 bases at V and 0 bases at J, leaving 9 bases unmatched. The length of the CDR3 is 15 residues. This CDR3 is CATAPGGVSTDTQYF. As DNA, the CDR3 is TGTGCCACAGCCCCCGGGGGGGTAAGCACAGATACGCAGTATTTT.

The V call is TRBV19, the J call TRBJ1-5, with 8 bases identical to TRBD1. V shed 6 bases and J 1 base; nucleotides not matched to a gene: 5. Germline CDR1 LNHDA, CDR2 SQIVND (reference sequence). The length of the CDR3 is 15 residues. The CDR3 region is CASRPQGASNQPQHF. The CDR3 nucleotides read TGTGCCAGTAGACCCCAGGGGGCGAGCAATCAGCCCCAGCATTTT.

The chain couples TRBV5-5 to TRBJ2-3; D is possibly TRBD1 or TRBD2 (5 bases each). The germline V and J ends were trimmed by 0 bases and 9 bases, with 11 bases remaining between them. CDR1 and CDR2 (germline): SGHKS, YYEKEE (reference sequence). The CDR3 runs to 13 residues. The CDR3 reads CASSLEGTGTQYF. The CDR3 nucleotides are TGTGCCAGCAGCTTGGAAGGGACGGGGACGCAGTATTTT.

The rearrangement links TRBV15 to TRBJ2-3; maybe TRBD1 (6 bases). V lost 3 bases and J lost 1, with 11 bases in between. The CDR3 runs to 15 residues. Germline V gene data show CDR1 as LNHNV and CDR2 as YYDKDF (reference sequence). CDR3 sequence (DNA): TGTGCCACCAGCAGGGAGACAGGAGGCACAGATACGCAGTATTTT. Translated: CATSRETGGTDTQYF.

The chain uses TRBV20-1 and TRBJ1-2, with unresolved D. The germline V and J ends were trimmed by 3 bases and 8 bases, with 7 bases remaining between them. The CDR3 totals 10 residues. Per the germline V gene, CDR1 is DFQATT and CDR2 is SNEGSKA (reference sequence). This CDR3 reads CSASWVGYTF. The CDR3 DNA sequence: TGCAGTGCTAGCTGGGTGGGCTACACCTTC.

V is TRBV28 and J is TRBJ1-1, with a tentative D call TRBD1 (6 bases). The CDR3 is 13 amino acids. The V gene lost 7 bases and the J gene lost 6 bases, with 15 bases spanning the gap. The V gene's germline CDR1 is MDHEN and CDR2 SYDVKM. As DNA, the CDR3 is TGTGCCAGCATTACAGGGAAACCCCCTGAAGCTTTCTTT. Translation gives CASITGKPPEAFF. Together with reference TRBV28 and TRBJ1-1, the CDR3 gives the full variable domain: DVKVTQSSRYLVKRTGEKVFLECVQDMDHENMFWYRQDPGLGLRLIYFSYDVKMKEKGDIPEGYSVSREKKERFSLILESASTNQTSMYLCASITGKPPEAFFGQGTRLTVV.

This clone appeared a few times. The CDR3 sequence: CASSLTGEAEAFF. The CDR3 DNA follows: TGTGCCAGCAGTTTGACAGGGGAGGCTGAAGCTTTCTTT. The chain carries TRBV28 and TRBJ1-1; 8 positions match TRBD1. Germline values: CDR1 MDHEN, CDR2 SYDVKM. The CDR3 length is 13 residues. The J segment lost 6 bases and the V segment lost 3 bases, leaving 3 bases of the junction unmatched.

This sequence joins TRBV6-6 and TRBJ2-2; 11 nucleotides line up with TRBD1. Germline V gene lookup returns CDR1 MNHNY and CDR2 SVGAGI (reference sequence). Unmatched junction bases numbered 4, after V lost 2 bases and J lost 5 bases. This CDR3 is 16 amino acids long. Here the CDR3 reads CASSYPGQGGTGELFF. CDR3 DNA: TGTGCCAGCAGTTACCCGGGACAGGGGGGGACCGGGGAGCTGTTTTTT.

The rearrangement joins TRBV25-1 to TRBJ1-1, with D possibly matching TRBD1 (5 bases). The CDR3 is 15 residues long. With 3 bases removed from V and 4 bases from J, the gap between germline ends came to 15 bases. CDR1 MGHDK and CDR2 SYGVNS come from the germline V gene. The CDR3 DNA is TGTGCCAGCAGTGAGGGACGGGGAGGGAGCACTGAAGCTTTCTTT. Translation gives CASSEGRGGSTEAFF.

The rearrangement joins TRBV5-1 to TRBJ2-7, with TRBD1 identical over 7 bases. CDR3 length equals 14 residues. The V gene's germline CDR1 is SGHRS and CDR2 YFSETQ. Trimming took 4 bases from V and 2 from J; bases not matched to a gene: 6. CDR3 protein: CASSNPGQTYEQYF. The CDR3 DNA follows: TGCGCCAGCAGCAACCCGGGACAGACCTACGAGCAGTACTTC.

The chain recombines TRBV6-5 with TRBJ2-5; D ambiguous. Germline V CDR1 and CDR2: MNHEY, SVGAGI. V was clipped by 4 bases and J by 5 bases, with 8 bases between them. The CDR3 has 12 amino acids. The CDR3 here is CASSSSAETQYF. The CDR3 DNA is TGTGCCAGCAGTTCCTCCGCGGAGACCCAGTACTTC.

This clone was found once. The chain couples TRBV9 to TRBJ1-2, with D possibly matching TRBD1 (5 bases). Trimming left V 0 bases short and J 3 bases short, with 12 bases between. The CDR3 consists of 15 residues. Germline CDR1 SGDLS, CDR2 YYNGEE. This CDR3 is CASSVDWSGYYGYTF. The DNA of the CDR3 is TGTGCCAGCAGCGTAGACTGGTCAGGGTACTATGGCTACACCTTC.

Written as DNA, the CDR3 is TGTGCCAGCTCACCATCGGGGGGGCCAGATACGCAGTATTTT. Its translation: CASSPSGGPDTQYF. The J gene is TRBJ2-3, the V gene TRBV18, with TRBD2 matching over 8 bases. There are 14 residues in the CDR3. Unmatched junction bases numbered 2, after V lost 2 bases and J lost 4 bases. Germline values: CDR1 KGHSH, CDR2 LQKENI. Full variable domain (outside the CDR3, taken from reference TRBV18 and TRBJ2-3): NAGVMQNPRHLVRRRGQEARLRCSPMKGHSHVYWYRQLPEEGLKFMVYLQKENIIDESGMPKERFSAEFPKEGPSILRIQQVVRGDSAAYFCASSPSGGPDTQYFGPGTRLTVL.

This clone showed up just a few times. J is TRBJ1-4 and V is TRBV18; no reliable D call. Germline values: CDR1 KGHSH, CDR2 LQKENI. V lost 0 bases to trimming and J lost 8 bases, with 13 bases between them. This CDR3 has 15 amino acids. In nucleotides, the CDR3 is TGTGCCAGCTCACCACCGGCGGGGAGGGAGGAAAAACTGTTTTTT. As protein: CASSPPAGREEKLFF.

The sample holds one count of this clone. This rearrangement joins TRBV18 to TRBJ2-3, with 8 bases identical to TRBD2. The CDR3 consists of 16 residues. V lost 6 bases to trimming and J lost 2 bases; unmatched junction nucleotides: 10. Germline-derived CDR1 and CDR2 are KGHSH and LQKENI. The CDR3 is CASSRTSQPTTDTQYF. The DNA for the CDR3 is TGTGCCAGCTCCCGGACTAGCCAACCTACCACAGATACGCAGTATTTT.

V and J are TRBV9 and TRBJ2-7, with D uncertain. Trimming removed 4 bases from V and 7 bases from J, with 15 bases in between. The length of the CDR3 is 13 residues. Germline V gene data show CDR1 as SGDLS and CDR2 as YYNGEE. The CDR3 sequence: CASSPRPTREQYF. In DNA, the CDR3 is TGTGCCAGCAGCCCCAGGCCCACTCGGGAGCAGTACTTC.

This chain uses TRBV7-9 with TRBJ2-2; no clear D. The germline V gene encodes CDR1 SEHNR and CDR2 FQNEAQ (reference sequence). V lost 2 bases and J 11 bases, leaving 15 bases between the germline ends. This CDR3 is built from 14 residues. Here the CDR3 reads CASSLRASGEELFF. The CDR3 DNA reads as TGTGCCAGCAGCTTAAGGGCTTCGGGTGAAGAGCTGTTTTTT.